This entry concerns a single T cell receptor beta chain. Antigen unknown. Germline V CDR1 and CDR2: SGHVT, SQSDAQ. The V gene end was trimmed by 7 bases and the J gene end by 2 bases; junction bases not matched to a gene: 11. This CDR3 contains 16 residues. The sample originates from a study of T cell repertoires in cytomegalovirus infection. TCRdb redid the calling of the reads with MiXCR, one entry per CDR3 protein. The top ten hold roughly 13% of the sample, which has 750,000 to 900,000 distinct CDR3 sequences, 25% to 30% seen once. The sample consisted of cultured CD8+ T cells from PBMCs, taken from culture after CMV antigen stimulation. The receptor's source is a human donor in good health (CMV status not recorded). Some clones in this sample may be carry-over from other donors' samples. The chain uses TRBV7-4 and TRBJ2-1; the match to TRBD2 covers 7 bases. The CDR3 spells CASTGEGGAAYNEQFF. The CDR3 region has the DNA TGTGCCAGCACCGGGGAGGGCGGGGCAGCCTACAATGAGCAGTTCTTC.